The present T cell receptor (beta chain) was sequenced within a study of blood T cell repertoires in COVID-19. Deletions cut 7 bases from V and 7 bases from J, with 17 bases between. The CDR3 sequence is 15 residues long. Per germline, CDR1 SNHLY and CDR2 FYNNEI. Assay used: immunoSEQ multiplex PCR; TCRdb lists only in-frame clones, some missing. Here the sample spans about 140,000 clones, approximately 80% being singletons. This sequence was found in a man aged 45-65 years in a cohort exposed to, infected with or recovered from COVID-19 (not recorded which). The rearrangement uses TRBV2 and TRBJ1-6; possibly TRBD1 for D (6 bases). Specimen: PBMCs or T cells enriched from blood (not recorded which). In nucleotides, the CDR3 is TGTGCCAGCATATTCGACAGGACCCCCAATTCACCCCTCCACTTT. The encoded protein is CASIFDRTPNSPLHF.